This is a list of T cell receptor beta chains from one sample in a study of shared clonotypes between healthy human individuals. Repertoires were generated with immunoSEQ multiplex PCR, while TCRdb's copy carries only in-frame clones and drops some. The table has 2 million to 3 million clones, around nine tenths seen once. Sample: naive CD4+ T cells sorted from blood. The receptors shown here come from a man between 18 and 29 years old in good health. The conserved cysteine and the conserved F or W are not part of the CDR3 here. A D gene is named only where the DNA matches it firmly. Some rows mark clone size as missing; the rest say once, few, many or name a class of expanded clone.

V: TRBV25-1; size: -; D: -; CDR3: ASSDSRVTSTDTQY
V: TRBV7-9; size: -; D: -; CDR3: ASISPKSDTQY
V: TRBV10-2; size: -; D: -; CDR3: ASSESRGYNSPLH
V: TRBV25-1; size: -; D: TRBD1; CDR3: ASSDPGQGYYEQY
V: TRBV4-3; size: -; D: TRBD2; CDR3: ASSQVLWSGREGDTQY
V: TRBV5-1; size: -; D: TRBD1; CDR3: ASRRTGVNSPLH
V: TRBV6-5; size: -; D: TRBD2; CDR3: ASSYVIAGYNEQF
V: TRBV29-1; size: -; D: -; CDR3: SVESGLGEQY
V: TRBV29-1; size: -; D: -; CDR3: SSWEYETQY
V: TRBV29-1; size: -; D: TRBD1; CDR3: SVWTGGPRDGYT
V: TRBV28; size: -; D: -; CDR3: ASRQALSYEQY
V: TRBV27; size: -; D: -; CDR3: ARQGNLI
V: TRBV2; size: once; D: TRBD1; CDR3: ASSLGQVFGELF
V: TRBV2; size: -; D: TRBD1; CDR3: ASRQGGLETQY
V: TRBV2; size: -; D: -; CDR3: ASNGRGGEKLF
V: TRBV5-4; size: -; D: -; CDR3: ASGPVGTPNTGELF
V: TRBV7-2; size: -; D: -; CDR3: ASSLARPDYNEQF
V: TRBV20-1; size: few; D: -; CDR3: SARDKGGYT
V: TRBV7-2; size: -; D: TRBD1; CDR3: ASSLEPGGYEQY
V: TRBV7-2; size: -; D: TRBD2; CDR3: ASSSWTSGNTQY
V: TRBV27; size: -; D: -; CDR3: ASSLWYADTQY
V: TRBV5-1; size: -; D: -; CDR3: ASSPGRALYEQY
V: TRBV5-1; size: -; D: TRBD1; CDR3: ASSLFQGQGTYEQY
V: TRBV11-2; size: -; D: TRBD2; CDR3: ASSLVSGLALSYEQY
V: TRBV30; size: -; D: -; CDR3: AWSGSGMPYGYT
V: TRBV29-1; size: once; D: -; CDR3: SVEEQSGANVLT
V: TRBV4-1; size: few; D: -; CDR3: ASSPIPSPTNSPLH
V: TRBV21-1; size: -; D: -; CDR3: ASSTTDRVSYEQY
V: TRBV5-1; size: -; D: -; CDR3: ASSLATGGQETQY
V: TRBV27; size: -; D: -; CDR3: ASSYYSSGSTDTQY
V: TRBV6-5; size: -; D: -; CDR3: ASSGQQLYEQY